The sequence of this T cell receptor beta chain was determined in a study of cytomegalovirus exposure and HLA in healthy donors (dated by TCRdb to the late 2010s). General notes on the study: An earlier analysis of roughly 610 of the donors reported 250 to 350 Gb of sequence data and 117 million unique TCR beta sequences obtained from about 200 million T cells. An early release covering approximately 600 HLA-typed donors comprised about 300 gigabases of sequencing data and 85 million or so unique TCR sequences. Of the 300 to 450 genotyped donors, approximately 81% were placed in the genetic ancestry cluster associated with self-reported Caucasian donors. The aim of the study was to test whether cataloging public T cell receptors could identify signatures of past pathogen exposure. The study profiled the T cell repertoires of 500 to 800 subjects by immunosequencing and related them to cytomegalovirus serostatus. Besides the first cohort of 500 to 700 subjects, a separate validation cohort made up of 120 different subjects was used. To predict cytomegalovirus infection status, the study combined high-throughput TCR immunosequencing, statistical association of individual TCRs with disease status, and machine learning. A later analysis re-analyzed previously published TCR beta repertoires from 500 to 700 donors and added high-resolution HLA genotyping to study TCR occurrence patterns. Rather than drawing on any new phenotypic data, the later analysis identified candidate immune exposures from TCR beta sequences and the way those sequences occurred across donors. To decide whether each TCR beta V gene segment behaved as functional or pseudogenic, an earlier analysis of nearly 600 of the donors relied on high-throughput TCR beta sequencing. Alongside the repertoire data, information on donor age, sex, ethnicity and CMV serostatus was compiled. A later genetic analysis took genome-wide SNP genotypes for about 55% of the roughly 670 donors and used that subset as a discovery cohort. Every discovery cohort repertoire had been produced on one sequencing platform. HLA typing covered class I and class II loci at four-digit resolution. Typing coverage varied by locus: roughly 629-630 donors for A, B, C, DRB1 and DQB1; more than 500 for DQA1; over 600 for DPA1; approximately 450 for DPB1. Because of strong linkage in the cohort, roughly 5 DR-DQ haplotypes were treated as single units for association and clustering. Among 300 to 500 genotyped donors of the cohort, an average of roughly 230,000 unique TCR beta nucleotide sequences was sequenced per donor, of which 15% to 20% were non-productive.

The library was made by the immunoSEQ multiplex PCR assay. For the multiplex PCR, a mixture combining 60 forward primers for TCR Vbeta segments and 13 reverse primers for TCR Jbeta segments was used. The CDR3 region of rearranged TCR beta genes was amplified from genomic DNA by a multiplex PCR assay. The Illumina HiSeq System was used to sequence the amplified TCR beta libraries as 87-base-pair reads. In the source study's methods: A later analysis counted some 80 million unique TCR beta chains across the 666 repertoires, and 10 million to 12 million of these chains were shared by at least two donors. To remove PCR and sequencing errors, raw reads were error-corrected and collapsed into unique sequences using a nearest-neighbor algorithm that merged closely related sequences. To assign V, D and J gene segments, CDR3 sequences were aligned to IMGT reference sequences. For a sequence to be retained, at least a six-nucleotide match to both a V gene segment and a J gene segment was required. A rearrangement counted as productive if the CDR3 had no stop codons and remained in frame with V and J, and every other rearrangement counted as non-productive. CDR3 was defined according to IMGT convention as the region running from the second conserved V-encoded cysteine to the conserved J-encoded phenylalanine. In an earlier analysis of around 600 of the donors, sequences lacking an unambiguous match to a single V gene segment were excluded. An earlier analysis of a few hundred of the donors classified V segments as functional when productive rearrangements were above 56.7% and as segregating when the standard deviation between donors was above 5%. To diagnose cytomegalovirus status from the catalog of TCR beta chain sequences, a statistical classification framework was built. In a later analysis, TCR nucleotide sequences were compared against IMGT/GENE-DB human TR gene sequences so that V and J genes could be assigned. A later analysis assigned CDR3 sequences and most-parsimonious VDJ recombination scenarios with the TCRdist pipeline. In a later analysis, every TCR beta chain was defined by the combination of its CDR3 amino acid sequence and its V-gene family, and reads without a unique V-gene family were dropped. To address suspected cross-contamination and a sequencing artifact, a later analysis removed a few hundred highly shared, low-generation-probability nucleotide sequences. In a later analysis, a clonal expansion index was calculated for each public chain from normalized within-repertoire ranks of inferred template counts. In a later analysis, generation probabilities were computed with a VDJ recombination model fitted to out-of-frame rearrangements, and the resulting probabilities were checked against IGoR. In a later analysis, TCR-TCR, TCR-HLA and TCR-CMV co-occurrence was scored with hypergeometric tests, and a repertoire-size bias correction was applied to TCR pairs. In a later analysis, false discovery rates were estimated by permuting HLA or CMV assignments 20 times. In a later analysis, co-occurring TCRs were grouped using DBSCAN, and TCRdist sequence similarity was added for clustering within HLA-allele-positive subsets. For co-occurrence clustering, repertoires with fewer than 30,000 or more than 120,000 public chains were excluded, along with a handful of repertoires with anomalous nucleotide sharing. TCRdb re-hosts the immuneACCESS table, in-frame sequences only. Its copies lack some clones; in the studies checked, an unresolved V gene accounts for under half of them, and the cause for the rest is not known. V and J calls and clone size are as listed in that table; D and trimming were resolved from the DNA. In all, the sample holds about 120,000 clones, and roughly 80% of those were seen once. The ten largest clones take up under 3.5% of the sample.

Results the study describes overall, beyond this receptor: Because HLA typing was missing for some donors at each locus, association tests included only the typed subset. The earlier analysis of approximately 590 of the donors excluded some 15 rarely observed V segments, including chromosome 9 orphons, because counts were too low. A later analysis found that most CMV-associated TCR beta chains appeared HLA-restricted, with HLA associations seemingly driven largely by CMV exposure. It was suggested by the authors that the approach could potentially be generalized to other disease states and immunological phenotypes. The study gave a list of over 150 TCR beta chains associated with cytomegalovirus. At a false discovery rate of 0.05, a later analysis linked 16,000 or so TCR beta sequences to specific HLA alleles. Roughly uniform sequencing depth across donors was assumed in presence/absence analyses, although this assumption may not hold. Only TCR beta chains were sequenced in this cohort, and the absence of alpha or paired-chain data limited detectable features. In a later genetic analysis, fewer N-insertions in productive TCRs were reported among donors in an Asian-associated ancestry cluster than the roughly 700-donor mean. Broadly in line with IMGT annotations, most TCR beta V segments showed up in productive rearrangements about 90% or about 30% of the time in an earlier analysis of approximately 640 of the donors. The sequencing pipeline was judged likely to have produced a cluster of highly shared sequence variants as a technical artifact. Most TCR sequences were observed very rarely across donors, whereas some public TCRs were present in many individuals. In a later analysis, several top co-occurrence clusters were reported to appear linked to parvovirus B19, influenza, CMV and Epstein-Barr virus. Correlated functional status among segregating V segments might reflect linkage disequilibrium, but an unknown experimental factor could not be ruled out. In a later genetic analysis, a missense DCLRE1C variant was associated with V-gene and J-gene trimming of TCR beta chains, and the association was replicated in an independent cohort. A few of the identified cytomegalovirus-associated TCR beta chains were confirmed in vitro to be specific for cytomegalovirus antigens. For the cohort, immune exposure information was limited to CMV serostatus. A further reported finding was that TCR beta sequences accurately predicted the HLA-A and HLA-B alleles for most subjects in the first cohort. Compared with equally common non-associated chains, HLA-associated TCR beta chains in a later analysis were more clonally expanded and had lower generation probabilities. Some IMGT-functional V segments, including TRBV6-2 and TRBV6-3, could not be told apart with the 87-base-pair reads, so those segments were excluded. When HLA alleles, especially DR and DQ, strongly co-occurred, TCR associations were difficult to assign to individual alleles. In both the original and validation cohorts, the classifier was reported to diagnose cytomegalovirus status with high specificity and sensitivity. In a later analysis, the rate of TCR association differed among HLA loci, with DRB1 alleles having the most associated TCRs and HLA-C alleles having the fewest.

The junction shows trimming of 6 bases on V and 10 bases on J, and the gene matches do not reach 11 bases of it. The CDR3 runs 14 amino acids, cysteine and phenylalanine included. The sequence is cut down to CDR3 DNA, 42 bases in frame from base 1. CDR1 is given as GTSNPN and CDR2 as SVGIG, both from the germline V gene (reference sequence). The cohort was made up of approximately 670 healthy bone marrow donors. Cohort members were all nominally healthy when sampled, although unrecorded immune exposures were likely present. The donor tested CMV seronegative and was one of the 352 seronegative cohort members. A peripheral blood sample was collected from each donor, and TCR beta sequencing was performed on peripheral blood mononuclear cells. The Qiagen DNeasy Blood Extraction Kit was used to extract genomic DNA from the blood cell samples. A word on this clone: Its antigen specificity is not known. No quality values exist for individual bases; no much larger clone is one base distant.

Recombination connected TRBV30 to TRBJ1-6, with 8 bases matching TRBD1. The sequenced sample consisted of PBMCs. The sequence derives from a female donor in good health and CMV-seronegative. This receptor carries the CDR3 CACTRQGAQSPLHF. Here is the DNA: TGTGCCTGCACTCGGCAGGGGGCCCAATCACCCCTCCACTTT.